Presented here are 23 T cell receptor beta chains from one specimen sequenced in a study of radiotherapy plus CTLA-4 blockade in lung cancer. The protocol was immunoSEQ multiplex PCR, while the TCRdb copy is restricted to in-frame clones and leaves out a portion. The sample has about 77,000 clones, 70% to 85% seen once. The specimen was peripheral blood, collected from a patient treated with radiotherapy plus ipilimumab. The receptors were sampled from a human donor with non-small cell lung cancer whose response to radiotherapy plus ipilimumab could not be evaluated.

This sequence joins TRBV7-2 and TRBJ2-7; the D gene is possibly TRBD2 (7 bases). The length of the CDR3 is 15 residues. Germline CDR1 is SGHTA and CDR2 is FQGNSA. V lost 6 bases and J lost 3, with 18 bases in between. DNA of the CDR3: TGTGCCAGCAGGCAGGGGAGGGGACTACTCTACGAGCAGTACTTC. Amino acids: CASRQGRGLLYEQYF. Using reference TRBV7-2 and TRBJ2-7 for the parts outside the CDR3, the full variable domain is GAGVSQSPSNKVTEKGKDVELRCDPISGHTALYWYRQSLGQGLEFLIYFQGNSAPDKSGLPSDRFSAERTGGSVSTLTIQRTQQEDSAVYLCASRQGRGLLYEQYFGPGTRLTVT.

V and J are TRBV7-3 and TRBJ1-1; weak D call: TRBD1 (6 bases). The V and J ends lost 6 bases and 4 bases respectively, with 15 bases between them. The CDR3 runs to 14 residues. From germline, CDR1 is SGHTA and CDR2 FQGTGA. CDR3 sequence: CASRQGSPGTEAFF. CDR3 sequence (DNA): TGTGCCAGCAGGCAGGGGTCTCCGGGCACTGAAGCTTTCTTT.

The rearrangement links TRBV6-1 to TRBJ2-7; the D is unclear. V dropped 3 bases and J dropped 6 bases, with 21 bases sitting between them. The CDR3 is 16 residues long. Germline assignment: CDR1 MNHNS and CDR2 SASEGT. CDR3 sequence reads: CASSDRSTAIWVEQYF. The CDR3 bases are TGTGCCAGCAGTGATAGGTCAACAGCCATTTGGGTCGAGCAGTACTTC.

The rearrangement uses TRBV5-1 and TRBJ1-1; a possible D gene is TRBD1 (6 bases). This CDR3 has 15 residues. V was trimmed by 0 bases and J by 4 bases, leaving 13 bases between them. The germline V gene encodes CDR1 SGHRS and CDR2 YFSETQ. CDR3 sequence: CASSLGQAGATEAFF. For the CDR3, the DNA is TGCGCCAGCAGCTTGGGACAGGCGGGGGCCACTGAAGCTTTCTTT.

There are a few counts of this clone. Written as DNA, the CDR3 is TGTGCCAGCAGCCAAAGCGGGGGTGCCGGGGAGCTGTTTTTT. Amino acid sequence: CASSQSGGAGELFF. The V call is TRBV7-3, the J call TRBJ2-2, with TRBD2 identical over 8 bases. The ends lost 5 bases at V and 6 bases at J; junction bases unmatched: 5. The CDR3 consists of 14 residues. Germline loops: CDR1 SGHTA, CDR2 FQGTGA.

Details on this clone: Germline and junction disagree at one end, which may indicate a read error. Other nucleotide sequences from this sample produce the same CDR3. This rearrangement joins TRBV27 to TRBJ1-6; TRBD1 agrees at 7 bases. CDR1 is MNHEY and CDR2 is SMNVEV in the germline V gene (reference sequence). There are 16 residues in the CDR3. CDR3 sequence (DNA): TGTGCCAGCGCCTCCCTCCGGGACAGAGGTTATTCGCCCCTCCACTTT. It is translated as CASASLRDRGYSPLHF.

This clone appeared a few times. The CDR3 nucleotides are TGTGCCAGCAGCTTAGAAGGGCAGGGCAAGCAGTACTTC. It encodes CASSLEGQGKQYF. This chain uses TRBV7-2 with TRBJ2-7, with D perhaps TRBD1 (5 bases). Trimming took off 1 base at V and 8 bases at J, with 12 bases between the two ends. The germline gives CDR1 SGHTA, CDR2 FQGNSA. The CDR3 is 13 amino acids. Filled out from reference TRBV7-2 and TRBJ2-7, the complete variable domain reads GAGVSQSPSNKVTEKGKDVELRCDPISGHTALYWYRQSLGQGLEFLIYFQGNSAPDKSGLPSDRFSAERTGGSVSTLTIQRTQQEDSAVYLCASSLEGQGKQYFGPGTRLTVT.

This chain joins TRBV15 and TRBJ1-2; no reliable D call. This CDR3 spans 14 amino acids. Germline loops: CDR1 LNHNV, CDR2 YYDKDF (reference sequence). V was shortened by 3 bases and J by 5 bases, with 13 bases between the two germline ends. The CDR3 DNA is TGTGCCACCAGCAGGATACAGAGTGGATATGGCTACACCTTC. This gives the protein CATSRIQSGYGYTF.

This clone was observed a few times. The V gene is TRBV11-2, the J gene TRBJ2-2; tentatively, D is TRBD1 (6 bases). CDR1 and CDR2 from the germline V gene are SGHAT and FQNNGV. The CDR3 totals 17 residues. V gave up 6 bases and J gave up 2 bases, with 19 bases separating them. This CDR3 is CASRRLNREGNTGELFF. CDR3 bases: TGTGCCAGCAGAAGATTAAACAGGGAAGGCAACACCGGGGAGCTGTTTTTT. Combining the CDR3 with reference TRBV11-2 and TRBJ2-2 gives the whole variable domain EAGVAQSPRYKIIEKRQSVAFWCNPISGHATLYWYQQILGQGPKLLIQFQNNGVVDDSQLPKDRFSAERLKGVDSTLKIQPAKLEDSAVYLCASRRLNREGNTGELFFGEGSRLTVL.

The rearrangement joins TRBV11-3 to TRBJ2-7; no clear D gene. Trimming left V 4 bases short and J 3 bases short, with 22 bases between. Germline CDR1 SGHNT, CDR2 YENEEA. This CDR3 contains 17 residues. CDR3 nucleotides: TGTGCCAGCAGCTCAACCCTCTTCCTTGGCCTTTTCTACGAGCAGTACTTC. As protein: CASSSTLFLGLFYEQYF.

V is TRBV5-4 and J is TRBJ2-5; 9 nucleotides match TRBD1. The end of the DNA is better explained by TRBJ2-7, so the J call may be wrong. The CDR3 totals 14 residues. Germline assignment: CDR1 SGHNT and CDR2 YYREEE (reference sequence). Here the CDR3 reads CASSLTGGTYEQYF. CDR3 DNA: TGTGCCAGCAGCCTGACAGGGGGGACTTACGAGCAGTACTTC.

Only a few counts were recorded for this clone. The CDR3 loop is CASSAKRGNTGELFF. CDR3 coding DNA: TGCGCCAGCAGTGCGAAACGGGGGAACACCGGGGAGCTGTTTTTT. The V gene is TRBV10-1, the J gene TRBJ2-2, with a tentative D call TRBD2 (5 bases). Germline V gene sequence: CDR1 WNHNN, CDR2 SYGVQD (reference sequence). The CDR3 sequence is 15 residues long. V gave up 4 bases and J gave up 1 base, with 10 bases separating them.

The chain joins TRBV6-6 to TRBJ1-2; the D is unclear. CDR1 and CDR2 (germline): MNHNY, SVGAGI (reference sequence). The CDR3 loop spans 14 amino acids. V was shortened by 2 bases and J by 2 bases, with 9 bases between the two germline ends. This CDR3 reads CASSYNLRNYGYTF. The CDR3 DNA reads TGTGCCAGCAGTTACAACCTCCGGAACTATGGCTACACCTTC.

This sequence joins TRBV10-3 and TRBJ1-5; maybe TRBD1 (6 bases). The CDR3 consists of 14 residues. Looked up from germline, CDR1 is ENHRY and CDR2 is SYGVKD. V lost 6 bases, J lost 6 bases, and 15 bases lay in between. This CDR3 reads CAISATGDGQPQHF. The CDR3 DNA reads TGTGCCATCAGCGCGACAGGAGACGGTCAGCCCCAGCATTTT.

This rearrangement joins TRBV10-1 to TRBJ1-2, with unresolved D. Deletions cut 6 bases from V and 0 bases from J, with 8 bases between. There are 13 residues in the CDR3. From germline, CDR1 is WNHNN and CDR2 SYGVQD (reference sequence). The CDR3 DNA is TGCGCCAGCAGCGGGGTAGCTAACTATGGCTACACCTTC. It yields the protein CASSGVANYGYTF.

The chain combines TRBV4-3 with TRBJ1-2; 9 nucleotides align to TRBD1. The CDR3 runs to 16 residues. V shed 5 bases and J 2 bases; nucleotides not matched to a gene: 9. The germline V gene has CDR1 LGHNA and CDR2 YSLEER. Here the CDR3 DNA reads TGCGCCAGCAGCACCCGACAGGGGGTCCAAAACTATGGCTACACCTTC. Translated, it gives CASSTRQGVQNYGYTF.

The chain carries TRBV2 and TRBJ2-2; D unresolved. The CDR3 loop spans 14 amino acids. Germline V gene lookup returns CDR1 SNHLY and CDR2 FYNNEI. The V gene lost 6 bases and the J gene lost 4 bases, with 12 bases spanning the gap. Here the CDR3 reads CASSVARCTGELFF. The CDR3 region has the DNA TGTGCCAGCAGCGTCGCCAGGTGCACCGGGGAGCTGTTTTTT.

This clone was recorded a few times. This chain connects TRBV7-3 to TRBJ2-5, with 11 bases fitting TRBD1. Germline CDR1 reads SGHTA; CDR2 reads FQGTGA. The CDR3 consists of 13 residues. Unmatched junction bases numbered 3, after V lost 5 bases and J lost 7 bases. CDR3 sequence reads: CASSKGQGVTQYF. The CDR3 coding sequence is TGTGCCAGCAGCAAGGGACAGGGGGTGACCCAGTACTTC. The variable domain in full, completed from reference TRBV7-3 and TRBJ2-5, reads GAGVSQTPSNKVTEKGKYVELRCDPISGHTALYWYRQSLGQGPEFLIYFQGTGAADDSGLPNDRFFAVRPEGSVSTLKIQRTERGDSAVYLCASSKGQGVTQYFGPGTRLLVL.

This chain joins TRBV7-2 and TRBJ1-2; 7 nucleotides agree with TRBD1. Germline V lookup: CDR1 SGHTA, CDR2 FQGNSA. The trim removed 2 bases at V and 8 bases at J, leaving 5 bases unmatched. The CDR3 is 13 residues long. In nucleotides, the CDR3 is TGTGCCAGCAGCTTACTCAGGGGGGACGGCTACACCTTC. It specifies CASSLLRGDGYTF.

V gene TRBV14 combines with J gene TRBJ1-2; 7 nucleotides match TRBD1. The V and J ends lost 8 bases and 2 bases, in that order; junction bases with no gene match: 5. The germline V gene encodes CDR1 SGHDN and CDR2 FVKESK. The length of the CDR3 is 13 residues. Here the CDR3 DNA reads TGTGCCAGCGCACAGGGGCGGAACTATGGCTACACCTTC. Protein sequence: CASAQGRNYGYTF.

The rearrangement uses TRBV14 and TRBJ2-7, with D possibly TRBD1 on 5 matching bases. The CDR3 sequence is 15 residues long. The germline V and J ends were trimmed by 1 base and 4 bases, with 14 bases remaining between them. Per the germline V gene, CDR1 is SGHDN and CDR2 is FVKESK. DNA of the CDR3: TGTGCCAGCAGCCAAGTACAAGGGGCCATGTACGAGCAGTACTTC. Translating gives CASSQVQGAMYEQYF. The variable domain in full, completed from reference TRBV14 and TRBJ2-7, reads EAGVTQFPSHSVIEKGQTVTLRCDPISGHDNLYWYRRVMGKEIKFLLHFVKESKQDESGMPNNRFLAERTGGTYSTLKVQPAELEDSGVYFCASSQVQGAMYEQYFGPGTRLTVT.

A single count supports this clone. V gene TRBV27 combines with J gene TRBJ1-2, with 7 bases fitting TRBD1. The CDR3 is 15 amino acids. From germline, CDR1 is MNHEY and CDR2 SMNVEV (reference sequence). J lost 4 bases, V lost 8 bases, and 13 bases had no gene match. Here the CDR3 reads CASSPGAGGIYGYTF. Written as DNA, the CDR3 is TGTGCCAGCTCCCCGGGGGCAGGGGGGATCTATGGCTACACCTTC.

The chain employs TRBV4-3 and TRBJ2-3, with 11 bases fitting TRBD2. The trim removed 0 bases at V and 4 bases at J, leaving 9 bases unmatched. Germline-derived CDR1 and CDR2 are LGHNA and YSLEER. The CDR3 sequence is 18 residues long. The CDR3 DNA follows: TGCGCCAGCAGCCAAGATAGCCTAACTAGCGGGGGAGCAGATACGCAGTATTTT. Its translation: CASSQDSLTSGGADTQYF.